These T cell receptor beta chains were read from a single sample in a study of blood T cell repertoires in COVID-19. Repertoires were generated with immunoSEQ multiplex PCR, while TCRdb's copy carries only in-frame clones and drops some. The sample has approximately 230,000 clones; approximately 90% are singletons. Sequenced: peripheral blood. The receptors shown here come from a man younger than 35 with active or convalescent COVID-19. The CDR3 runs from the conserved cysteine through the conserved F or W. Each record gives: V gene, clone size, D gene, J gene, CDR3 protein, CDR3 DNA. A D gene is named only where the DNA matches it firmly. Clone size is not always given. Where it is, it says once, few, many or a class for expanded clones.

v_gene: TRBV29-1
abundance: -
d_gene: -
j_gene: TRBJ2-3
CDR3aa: CSVESVMDSGGSTSTDTQYF
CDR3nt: TGCAGCGTTGAATCGGTTATGGACAGTGGAGGTTCCACTAGCACAGATACGCAGTATTTT

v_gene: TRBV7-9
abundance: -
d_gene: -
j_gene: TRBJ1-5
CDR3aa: CASSNLAGEQPQHF
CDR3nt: TGTGCCAGCAGCAATCTTGCAGGGGAACAGCCCCAGCATTTT

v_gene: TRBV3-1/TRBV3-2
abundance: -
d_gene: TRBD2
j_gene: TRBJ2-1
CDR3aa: CASSRRGDSYNEQFF
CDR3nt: TGTGCCAGCAGCCGGCGGGGGGACTCCTACAATGAGCAGTTCTTC

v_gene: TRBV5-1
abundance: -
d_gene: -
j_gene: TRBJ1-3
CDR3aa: CASSLLTAGLTGNTIYF
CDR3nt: TGCGCCAGCAGCTTGTTAACTGCAGGATTAACTGGAAACACCATATATTTT

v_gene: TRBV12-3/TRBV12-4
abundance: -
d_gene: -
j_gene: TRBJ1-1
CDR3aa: CASSLFGGEAFF
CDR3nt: TGTGCCAGCAGTTTGTTTGGAGGTGAAGCTTTCTTT

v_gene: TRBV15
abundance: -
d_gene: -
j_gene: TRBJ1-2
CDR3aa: CATSRGANYGYTF
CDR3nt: TGTGCCACCAGCCGCGGGGCTAACTATGGCTACACCTTC

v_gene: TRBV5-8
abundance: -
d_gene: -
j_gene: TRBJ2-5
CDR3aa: CASSLSGIRQETQYF
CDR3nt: TGTGCCAGCAGCTTGTCAGGCATACGACAAGAGACCCAGTACTTC

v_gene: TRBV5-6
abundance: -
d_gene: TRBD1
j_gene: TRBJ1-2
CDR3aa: CASSLLGQLNYGYTF
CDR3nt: TGTGCCAGCAGCTTGTTGGGACAGCTTAACTATGGCTACACCTTC

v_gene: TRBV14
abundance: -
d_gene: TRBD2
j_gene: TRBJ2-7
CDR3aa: CASSPLAVYEQYF
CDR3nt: TGTGCCAGCAGCCCGCTAGCGGTCTACGAGCAGTACTTC

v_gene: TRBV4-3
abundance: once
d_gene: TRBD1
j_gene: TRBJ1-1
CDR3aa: CASSQGAGQTPEAFF
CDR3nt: TGCGCCAGCAGCCAAGGGGCGGGACAGACCCCTGAAGCTTTCTTT

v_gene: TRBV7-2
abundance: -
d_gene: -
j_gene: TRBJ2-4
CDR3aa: CASSLVGGKAKNIQYF
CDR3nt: TGTGCCAGCAGCTTAGTTGGGGGCAAGGCCAAAAACATTCAGTACTTC

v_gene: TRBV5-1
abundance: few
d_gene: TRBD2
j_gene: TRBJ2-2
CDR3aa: CASSPGLADRWGELFF
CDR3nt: TGCGCCAGCAGCCCAGGACTAGCGGACAGGTGGGGGGAGCTGTTTTTT

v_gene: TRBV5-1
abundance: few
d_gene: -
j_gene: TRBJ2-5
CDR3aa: CASSVGGQETQYF
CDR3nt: TGCGCCAGCAGTGTCGGGGGCCAAGAGACCCAGTACTTC

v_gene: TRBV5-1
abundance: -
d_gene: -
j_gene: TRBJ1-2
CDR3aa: CASSLNGGINYGYTF
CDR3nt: TGCGCCAGCAGCTTGAACGGGGGGATTAACTATGGCTACACCTTC

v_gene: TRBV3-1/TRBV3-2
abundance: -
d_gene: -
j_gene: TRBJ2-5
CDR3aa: CASSQAVATADGKTQYF
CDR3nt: TGTGCCAGCAGCCAAGCTGTAGCGACGGCTGACGGGAAGACCCAGTACTTC

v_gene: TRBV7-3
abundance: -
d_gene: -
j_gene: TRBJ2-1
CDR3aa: CASSLTRTALVEQFF
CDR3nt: TGTGCCAGCAGCTTAACTCGGACAGCTCTCGTCGAGCAGTTCTTC

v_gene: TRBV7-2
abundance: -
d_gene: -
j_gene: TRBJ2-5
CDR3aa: CASSLVTGRYETQYF
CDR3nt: TGTGCCAGCAGCTTAGTAACAGGGCGCTATGAGACCCAGTACTTC

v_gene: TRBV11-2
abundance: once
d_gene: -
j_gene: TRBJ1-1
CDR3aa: CASSLDPLRGTEAFF
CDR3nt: TGTGCCAGCAGCTTAGATCCACTTCGGGGCACTGAAGCTTTCTTT

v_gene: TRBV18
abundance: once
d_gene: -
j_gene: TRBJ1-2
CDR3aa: CASSRANFYGYTF
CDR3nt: TGTGCCAGCTCACGGGCCAACTTCTATGGCTACACCTTC

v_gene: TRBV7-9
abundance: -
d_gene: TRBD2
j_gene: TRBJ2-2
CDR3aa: CASSGGSRRGELFF
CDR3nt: TGTGCCAGCAGCGGCGGGAGTAGACGCGGGGAGCTGTTTTTT

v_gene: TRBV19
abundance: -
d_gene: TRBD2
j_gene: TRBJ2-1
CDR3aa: CASSPRTSRQDEQFF
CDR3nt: TGTGCCAGTAGTCCAAGGACTAGTCGACAAGATGAGCAGTTCTTC

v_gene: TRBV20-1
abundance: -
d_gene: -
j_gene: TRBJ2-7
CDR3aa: CSASSKEQYF
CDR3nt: TGCAGTGCTAGTAGCAAGGAGCAGTACTTC

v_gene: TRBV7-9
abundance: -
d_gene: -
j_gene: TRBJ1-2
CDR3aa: CASSFRVEDGYTF
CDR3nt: TGTGCCAGCAGCTTTCGGGTCGAGGATGGCTACACCTTC

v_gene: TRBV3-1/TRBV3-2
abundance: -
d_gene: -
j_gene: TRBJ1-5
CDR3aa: CASSPGGRRFGNQPQHF
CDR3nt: TGTGCCAGCAGCCCAGGAGGGCGTCGGTTTGGCAATCAGCCCCAGCATTTT

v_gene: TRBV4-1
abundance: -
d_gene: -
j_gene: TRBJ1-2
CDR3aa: CASSQGGQANNYGYTF
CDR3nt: TGCGCCAGCAGCCAAGGTGGGCAGGCGAACAACTATGGCTACACCTTC

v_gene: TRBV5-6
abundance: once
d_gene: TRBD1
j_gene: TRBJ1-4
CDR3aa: CASSLTPGQGAYEKLFF
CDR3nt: TGTGCCAGCAGCCTCACCCCGGGACAGGGGGCGTATGAAAAACTGTTTTTT

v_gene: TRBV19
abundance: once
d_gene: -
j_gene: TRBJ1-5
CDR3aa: CASSIMSNSNQPQHF
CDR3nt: TGTGCCAGTAGTATAATGTCAAATAGCAATCAGCCCCAGCATTTT

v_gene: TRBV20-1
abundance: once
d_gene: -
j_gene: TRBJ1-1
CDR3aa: CTIVVNTEAFF
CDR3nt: TGCACAATAGTAGTGAACACTGAAGCTTTCTTT

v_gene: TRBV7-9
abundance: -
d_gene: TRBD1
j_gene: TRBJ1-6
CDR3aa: CASSLARDRGGSYNSPLHF
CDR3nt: TGTGCCAGCAGCTTAGCGCGGGACAGGGGAGGCTCCTATAATTCACCCCTCCACTTT

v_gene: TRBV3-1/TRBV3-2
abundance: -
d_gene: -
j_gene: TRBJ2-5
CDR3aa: CASSRTAETQYF
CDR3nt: TGTGCCAGCAGCCGAACTGCAGAGACCCAGTACTTC

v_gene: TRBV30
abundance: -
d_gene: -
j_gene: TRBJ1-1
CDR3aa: CAWRGEKGKAFF
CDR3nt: TGTGCCTGGAGGGGAGAGAAAGGGAAAGCTTTCTTT

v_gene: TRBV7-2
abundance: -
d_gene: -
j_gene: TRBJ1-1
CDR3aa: CASSFTGIRPQNTEAFF
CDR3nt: TGTGCCAGCAGCTTTACAGGCATCAGACCCCAGAACACTGAAGCTTTCTTT

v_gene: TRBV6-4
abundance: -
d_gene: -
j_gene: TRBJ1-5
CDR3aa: CASSDLRGNQPQHF
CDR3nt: TGTGCCAGCAGTGACTTACGGGGAAATCAGCCCCAGCATTTT

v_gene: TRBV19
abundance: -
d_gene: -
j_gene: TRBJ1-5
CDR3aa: CASSIDRFNQPQHF
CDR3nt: TGTGCCAGTAGTATCGACAGATTCAATCAGCCCCAGCATTTT

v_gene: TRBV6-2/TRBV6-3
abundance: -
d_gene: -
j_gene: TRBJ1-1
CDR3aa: CASSYSRGMNTEAFF
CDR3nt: TGTGCCAGCAGTTACTCCAGGGGTATGAACACTGAAGCTTTCTTT

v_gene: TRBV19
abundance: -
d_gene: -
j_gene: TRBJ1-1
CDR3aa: CASRQGLSSTEAFF
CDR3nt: TGTGCCAGTAGACAGGGATTATCGAGCACTGAAGCTTTCTTT

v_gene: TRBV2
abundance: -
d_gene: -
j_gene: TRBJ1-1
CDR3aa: CARRVNTEAFF
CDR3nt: TGTGCCAGACGGGTTAACACTGAAGCTTTCTTT

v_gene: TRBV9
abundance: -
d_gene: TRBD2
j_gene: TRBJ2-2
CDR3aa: CASSGSGGGDLWTGELFF
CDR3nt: TGTGCCAGCAGCGGGTCGGGCGGGGGAGACTTATGGACCGGGGAGCTGTTTTTT

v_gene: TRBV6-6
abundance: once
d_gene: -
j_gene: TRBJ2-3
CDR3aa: CATHGGTQVTQYF
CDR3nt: TGTGCCACCCACGGGGGGACACAGGTTACGCAGTATTTT

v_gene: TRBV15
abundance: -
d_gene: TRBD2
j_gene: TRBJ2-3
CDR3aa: CATSRKMGLAGSDTQYF
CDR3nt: TGTGCCACCAGCAGAAAAATGGGACTAGCGGGGTCAGATACGCAGTATTTT

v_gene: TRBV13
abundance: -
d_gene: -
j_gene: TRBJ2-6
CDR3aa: CASSLARLTDSSGANVLTF
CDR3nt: TGTGCCAGCAGCTTAGCCCGCCTGACGGACTCCTCTGGGGCCAACGTCCTGACTTTC

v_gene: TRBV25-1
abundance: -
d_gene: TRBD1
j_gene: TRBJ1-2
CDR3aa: CASRTGSRGYTF
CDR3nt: TGTGCCAGCAGGACAGGGTCGCGGGGCTACACCTTC

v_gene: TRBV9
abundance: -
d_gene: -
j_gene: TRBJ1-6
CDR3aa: CASSSRVGSPLHF
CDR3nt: TGTGCCAGCAGCTCCAGGGTGGGATCACCCCTCCACTTT

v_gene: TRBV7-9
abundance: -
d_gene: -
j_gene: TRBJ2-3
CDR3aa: CASSLAGGSTDTQYF
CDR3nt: TGTGCCAGCAGCTTAGCAGGAGGGTCCACAGATACGCAGTATTTT

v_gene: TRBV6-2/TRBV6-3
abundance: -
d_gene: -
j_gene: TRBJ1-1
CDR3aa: CASSILPNTEAFF
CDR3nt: TGTGCCAGCAGTATTCTTCCGAACACTGAAGCTTTCTTT

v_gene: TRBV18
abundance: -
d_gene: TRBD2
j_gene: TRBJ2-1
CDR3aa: CASSPPLASGRSEQFF
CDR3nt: TGTGCCAGCTCACCACCCCTGGCTAGCGGGAGAAGTGAGCAGTTCTTC

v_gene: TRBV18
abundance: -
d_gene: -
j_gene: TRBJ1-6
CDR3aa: CASSPLTRGTDSPLHF
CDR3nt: TGTGCCAGCTCACCACTTACGAGGGGGACGGATTCACCCCTCCACTTT

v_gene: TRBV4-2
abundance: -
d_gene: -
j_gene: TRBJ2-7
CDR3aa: CASSQAYRGLSYEQYF
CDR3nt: TGTGCCAGCAGCCAAGCTTACCGTGGACTAAGCTACGAGCAGTACTTC

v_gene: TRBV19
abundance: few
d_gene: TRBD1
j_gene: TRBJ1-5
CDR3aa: CASTSFGQGHQPQHF
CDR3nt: TGTGCCAGTACTTCATTCGGACAGGGACATCAGCCCCAGCATTTT

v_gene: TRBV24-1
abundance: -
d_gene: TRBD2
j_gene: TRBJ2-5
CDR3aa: CATSAGTSGVDQETQYF
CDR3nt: TGTGCCACCAGCGCCGGGACTAGCGGGGTTGACCAAGAGACCCAGTACTTC

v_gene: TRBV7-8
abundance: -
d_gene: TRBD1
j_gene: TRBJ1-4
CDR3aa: CASSGQGAGEKLFF
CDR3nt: TGTGCCAGCAGCGGTCAGGGGGCAGGTGAAAAACTGTTTTTT

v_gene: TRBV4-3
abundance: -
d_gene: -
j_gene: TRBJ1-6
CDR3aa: CASSQALDSPLHF
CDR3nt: TGCGCCAGCAGCCAAGCTCTCGATTCACCCCTCCACTTT

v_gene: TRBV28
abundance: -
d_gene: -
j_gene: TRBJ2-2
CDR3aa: CASRRGENTGELFF
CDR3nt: TGTGCCAGCCGGCGGGGAGAAAACACCGGGGAGCTGTTTTTT